Listed below are T cell receptor beta chains from one sample, sequenced in a study of blood T cell repertoires in COVID-19. Assay: immunoSEQ multiplex PCR; the TCRdb copy retains only in-frame clones and omits some. Here the sample spans approximately 210,000 clones, almost 85% being singletons. Sequenced input: peripheral blood. The receptors were gathered from a woman in her forties with acute or convalescent COVID-19. Each CDR3 is given with its conserved first and last residue. D genes are given only for firm matches. Expanded clones are given a class, and other clones once, few, many or no size at all.

D gene: TRBD1
V gene: TRBV7-2
clone size: once
CDR3 length: 13
J gene: TRBJ2-7
CDR3 DNA: TGTGCCAGCAGCGCCGGGACAGGGCGCGAGCAGTACTTC
CDR3 protein: CASSAGTGREQYF

D gene: TRBD1
V gene: TRBV27
clone size: NA
CDR3 length: 14
J gene: TRBJ1-4
CDR3 DNA: TGTGCCAGCAGTGACAGGGGTCGTGTTGAAAAACTGTTTTTT
CDR3 protein: CASSDRGRVEKLFF

D gene: NA
V gene: TRBV5-1
clone size: few
CDR3 length: 14
J gene: TRBJ1-1
CDR3 DNA: TGCGCCAGCAGCTTAACACAGGGGAACACTGAAGCTTTCTTT
CDR3 protein: CASSLTQGNTEAFF

D gene: NA
V gene: TRBV19
clone size: NA
CDR3 length: 16
J gene: TRBJ1-2
CDR3 DNA: TGTGCCAGTAGTATAGGACGGACCGCAGGGCGGAGAGGCTACACCTTC
CDR3 protein: CASSIGRTAGRRGYTF

D gene: TRBD1
V gene: TRBV6-1
clone size: NA
CDR3 length: 18
J gene: TRBJ1-6
CDR3 DNA: TGTGCCAGCAGTGGGTGGACAGGTCCTACACGCGGTAATTCACCCCTCCACTTT
CDR3 protein: CASSGWTGPTRGNSPLHF

D gene: NA
V gene: TRBV19
clone size: NA
CDR3 length: 13
J gene: TRBJ1-2
CDR3 DNA: TGTGCCAGTAGTATCGGCAGGGTCAGTGGCTACACCTTC
CDR3 protein: CASSIGRVSGYTF

D gene: TRBD2
V gene: TRBV7-2
clone size: NA
CDR3 length: 15
J gene: TRBJ2-5
CDR3 DNA: TGTGCCAGCAGCCGTTCCGGGACTAGGGAGGAGACCCAGTACTTC
CDR3 protein: CASSRSGTREETQYF

D gene: TRBD1
V gene: TRBV7-6
clone size: NA
CDR3 length: 19
J gene: TRBJ2-2
CDR3 DNA: TGTGCCAGCAGCTTAGAGACCAGGGTGAGAGGGGGCCGGACCGGGGAGCTGTTTTTT
CDR3 protein: CASSLETRVRGGRTGELFF

D gene: TRBD2
V gene: TRBV19
clone size: NA
CDR3 length: 19
J gene: TRBJ2-7
CDR3 DNA: TGTGCCAGCTCCACCCGGGCCCCGGGACTAGCGGGACCTCTGTACGAGCAGTACTTC
CDR3 protein: CASSTRAPGLAGPLYEQYF

D gene: NA
V gene: TRBV27
clone size: NA
CDR3 length: 18
J gene: TRBJ1-1
CDR3 DNA: TGTGCCAGCAGTTCCCCCGCGGGACGTCAGGGAGGGCACACTGAAGCTTTCTTT
CDR3 protein: CASSSPAGRQGGHTEAFF

D gene: TRBD1
V gene: TRBV5-4
clone size: NA
CDR3 length: 15
J gene: TRBJ1-2
CDR3 DNA: TGTGCCAGCAGCGCCAGGACAGGGCGGGACTATGGCTACACCTTC
CDR3 protein: CASSARTGRDYGYTF

D gene: TRBD2
V gene: TRBV18
clone size: once
CDR3 length: 17
J gene: TRBJ2-2
CDR3 DNA: TGTGCCAGCTCACCATCCAGCGGGGGGGCCGGAACCGGGGAGCTGTTTTTT
CDR3 protein: CASSPSSGGAGTGELFF

D gene: NA
V gene: TRBV5-1
clone size: NA
CDR3 length: 13
J gene: TRBJ1-1
CDR3 DNA: TGCGCCAGCAGTCGGGCAGGGTTCACTGAAGCTTTCTTT
CDR3 protein: CASSRAGFTEAFF

D gene: NA
V gene: TRBV6-5
clone size: few
CDR3 length: 14
J gene: TRBJ1-4
CDR3 DNA: TGTGCCAGCAGCCGGGGGGAAGAGGCTGAAAAACTGTTTTTT
CDR3 protein: CASSRGEEAEKLFF

D gene: NA
V gene: TRBV6-4
clone size: few
CDR3 length: 12
J gene: TRBJ1-1
CDR3 DNA: TGTGCCAGCAGTGACGGGCGGGCTGAAGCTTTCTTT
CDR3 protein: CASSDGRAEAFF